The 9 T cell receptor beta chains below all came from one sample that was sequenced in a study of blood T cell repertoires in COVID-19. Libraries were prepared by immunoSEQ multiplex PCR; TCRdb keeps only in-frame clonotypes and omits some of them. The sample lists a few hundred thousand clones, around 88% occurring once. What was sequenced was PBMCs or T cells enriched from blood (not recorded which). The receptors were sampled from a young woman who had recovered from COVID-19.

V usage is TRBV30 and J usage is TRBJ1-6; 9 bases line up with TRBD1. The CDR3 length is 15 residues. Per germline, CDR1 GTSNPN and CDR2 SVGIG (reference sequence). The J segment lost 5 bases and the V segment lost 0 bases, leaving 2 bases of the junction unmatched. CDR3 amino acids: CAWSVGTGNNSPLHF. DNA of the CDR3: TGTGCCTGGAGTGTTGGGACAGGGAATAATTCACCCCTCCACTTT.

The table lists this clone with a few counts. The chain uses TRBV15 and TRBJ2-2; 7 bases agree with TRBD2. This CDR3 has 18 amino acids. CDR1 is LNHNV and CDR2 is YYDKDF in the germline V gene (reference sequence). Losses at the gene ends were 7 bases for V and 0 bases for J; bases not matched to a gene: 14. CDR3: CATNPLNSGDPNTGELFF. The CDR3 region has the DNA TGTGCCACCAACCCTTTAAACAGCGGGGATCCGAACACCGGGGAGCTGTTTTTT.

V gene TRBV5-4 combines with J gene TRBJ1-1; 10 bases align to TRBD1. The CDR3 totals 17 residues. Germline lookup yields CDR1 SGHNT and CDR2 YYREEE (reference sequence). V dropped 4 bases and J dropped 1; count of bases not matched to a gene: 10. CDR3 nucleotide sequence: TGTGCCAGCAGCACCAAGACAGGGGGCCCCACGAACACTGAAGCTTTCTTT. Translating gives CASSTKTGGPTNTEAFF.

The chain is built from TRBV30 and TRBJ1-1; unclear D gene. The CDR3 consists of 13 residues. Per the germline V gene, CDR1 is GTSNPN and CDR2 is SVGIG (reference sequence). The V gene lost 2 bases and the J gene lost 2 bases, with 9 bases spanning the gap. This CDR3 reads CAWSHSRNTEAFF. The CDR3 DNA reads TGTGCCTGGAGTCATTCGAGAAACACTGAAGCTTTCTTT.

The V gene is TRBV12-5, the J gene TRBJ1-3; 9 nucleotides agree with TRBD1. CDR3 size: 14 residues. The V and J ends lost 3 bases and 4 bases, in that order; junction bases with no gene match: 1. Germline loops: CDR1 LGHNT, CDR2 FRNRAP. The CDR3 sequence is CASGLGTGGNTIYF. Written as DNA, the CDR3 is TGTGCTAGTGGTTTAGGGACAGGGGGAAACACCATATATTTT.

The chain is built from TRBV7-2 and TRBJ1-1; 7 nucleotides agree with TRBD1. Germline V CDR1 and CDR2: SGHTA, FQGNSA. V gave up 5 bases and J gave up 5 bases; unmatched junction bases: 5. The CDR3 is made up of 13 amino acids. The chain's CDR3 is CASSLTGITEAFF. Here the CDR3 DNA reads TGTGCCAGCAGCCTGACAGGGATAACTGAAGCTTTCTTT.

The V call is TRBV7-9, the J call TRBJ2-7, with a possible D match to TRBD1 (6 bases). The CDR3 has 16 residues. Germline V gives CDR1 SEHNR, CDR2 FQNEAQ (reference sequence). Trimming left V 1 base short and J 4 bases short, with 17 bases between. This CDR3 reads CASSLELLAGAYEQYF. The CDR3 region has the DNA TGTGCCAGCAGCTTAGAGTTGCTGGCAGGGGCGTACGAGCAGTACTTC. The entire variable domain, with the rest obtained from reference TRBV7-9 and TRBJ2-7, is as follows: DTGVSQNPRHKITKRGQNVTFRCDPISEHNRLYWYRQTLGQGPEFLTYFQNEAQLEKSRLLSDRFSAERPKGSFSTLEIQRTEQGDSAMYLCASSLELLAGAYEQYFGPGTRLTVT.

This chain connects TRBV5-8 to TRBJ2-3; tentative D call: TRBD1 (5 bases). Germline V CDR1 and CDR2: SGHTS, YDEGEE. Trimming stripped 2 bases from V and 4 bases from J, with 14 bases between. The CDR3 is made up of 15 amino acids. The CDR3 DNA is TGTGCCAGCAGCTTTCAGGGTCTTTCTCCAGATACGCAGTATTTT. This codes for CASSFQGLSPDTQYF.

V usage is TRBV27 and J usage is TRBJ1-1; no reliable D call. Germline V gene sequence: CDR1 MNHEY, CDR2 SMNVEV (reference sequence). The germline V and J ends were trimmed by 3 bases and 8 bases, with 13 bases remaining between them. The CDR3 is made up of 13 amino acids. The CDR3 coding sequence is TGTGCCAGCAGTTTTTATCAGGCAAGCGAAGCTTTCTTT. It codes for CASSFYQASEAFF.